This TCR beta chain is from a study of shared clonotypes between healthy human individuals. General study findings and limits: Depth of sequencing was expected to influence donor clonotype sharing.

A word on this clone: What it binds is not known.

Authors' analysis steps: For the immunoSEQ data, sequences were junction-only without quality scores, so filtering differed. TCRdb's copy holds only in-frame clones and misses some; the assay was immunoSEQ multiplex PCR. V, J and clone size are taken as reported in that table, and D and trimming were inferred from the DNA itself. The sample yields under 1,100,000 clones, around 74% seen once. Each of the donors was a healthy adult who was HIV-negative and had not had a recent acute infection or vaccination. V trimming: 2 bases; J trimming: 4 bases; junction bases outside the gene matches: 6. CDR1 and CDR2 (germline): SGHNT, YENEEA. CDR3 length: 16 amino acids.

The material sequenced was memory CD4+ T cells sorted from blood. As for subset: CD45RA-negative fraction. This TCR was recovered from a man younger than 35 in good health. The chain couples TRBV11-3 to TRBJ2-3, with 10 bases aligning to TRBD2. The CDR3 DNA follows: TGTGCCAGCAGCTTATTCCTCCTAGCGGGGGCAGATACGCAGTATTTT. This translates into CASSLFLLAGADTQYF.